These 18 T cell receptor beta chains were sequenced from one sample in a study of tissue T cells after allogeneic stem cell transplantation. Time point defined: mouse harvest day 14 after allogeneic transplant. Tail vein injection delivered 10^7 T-cell-depleted bone marrow cells and 10^6 splenic CD5+ T cells. Libraries were prepared by immunoSEQ multiplex PCR; TCRdb keeps only in-frame clonotypes and omits some of them. The table records approximately 8,400 clones, roughly a third of them present only once. Input material: skin. The receptor set was obtained from a female BALB/c mouse given C57BL/6 T cells with graft-versus-host disease after an allogeneic hematopoietic cell transplant.

By sample share, this clone is medium-sized. The listed genes are named as in mouse. The same CDR3 arises from other DNA sequences in this sample as well. The part of the CDR3 DNA that was read is TGCTCCAGCAGCCCCGGCGGGTATAACAACCAGGCTCCGCTT. It codes for CSSSPGGYNNQAPL. Given in full, the CDR3 is CSSSPGGYNNQAPLF. The chain uses TRBV23 and TRBJ1-5. Coverage ceases 1 residue before the CDR3 finishes, and the germline J gene fills in the end. The CDR3 has 15 residues. Germline V gene lookup returns CDR1 KGHTA and CDR2 FQNQQP.

On this clone itself: Genes and germline come from the mouse. Read coverage stops 1 residue before the CDR3 terminus; the germline J gene supplies the remainder. This rearrangement joins TRBV13-2 to TRBJ1-5; possibly TRBD1 for D (6 bases). The germline V gene encodes CDR1 NNHNN and CDR2 SYGAGS (reference sequence). V was cut by 5 bases and J by 0 bases, with 9 bases left in between. CDR3 size: 14 residues. CDR3 DNA (partial): TGTGCCAGCGGGGACAGATATAACAACCAGGCTCCGCTT. It codes for CASGDRYNNQAPL. The CDR3 in full is CASGDRYNNQAPLF.

Comment on this clone: Mouse germline and gene names are used. The read finishes 1 residue shy of the CDR3 end, and the germline J gene is used to complete it. This rearrangement joins TRBV5 to TRBJ2-5; D unresolved. The germline V and J ends were trimmed by 0 bases and 5 bases, with 3 bases remaining between them. Germline CDR1 is LGHNA and CDR2 is YNLKQL (reference sequence). This CDR3 spans 12 amino acids. The sequenced part of the CDR3 DNA is TGTGCCAGCAGCCAAGACATAGACACCCAGTAC. Translating it yields CASSQDIDTQY. In full, the CDR3 reads CASSQDIDTQYF.

This clone has just a few counts. All gene names here are mouse names. Read sequence stops 1 residue before the CDR3 end, and the germline J gene provides the missing end. This chain joins TRBV20 and TRBJ2-4, with D possibly matching TRBD1 (6 bases). The CDR3 length is 12 residues. CDR1 is GFQATS, CDR2 STVNSAI, per germline. V dropped 5 bases and J dropped 2 bases, with 8 bases sitting between them. CDR3 sequence: CGAHRAQNTLYF. The sequenced part of the CDR3 DNA is TGTGGTGCTCACAGGGCTCAAAACACCTTGTAC.

This clone was counted between two and nine times. The germline and genes are mouse ones. Read coverage stops 1 residue before the CDR3 terminus; the germline J gene supplies the remainder. The chain is built from TRBV13-3 and TRBJ2-5, with 8 positions matching TRBD2. Trimming cost V 3 bases and J 3 bases; bases outside gene matches: 0. This CDR3 has 13 amino acids. Germline assignment: CDR1 NNHDY and CDR2 SYVADS. The part of the CDR3 DNA that was read is TGTGCCAGCAGTGCTGGGGGGCAAGACACCCAGTAC. This codes for CASSAGGQDTQY. The CDR3 in full is CASSAGGQDTQYF.

With regard to this clone: Gene and germline names: mouse. The chain's CDR3 is CASSLDSYNSPLYF. Incomplete CDR3 DNA: TGTGCCAGCAGTCTGGACAGTTATAATTCGCCCCTCTAC. The chain combines TRBV26 with TRBJ1-6; a weak D match, TRBD1 (5 bases). The DNA ends 1 residue before the CDR3 does, and the rest of the CDR3 is filled in from the germline J gene. TRBJ1-6 is treated as an ORF (open reading frame) with a function not yet certain. The CDR3 consists of 14 residues. With 2 bases removed from V and 4 bases from J, the gap between germline ends came to 6 bases. Germline CDR1 KGHPV, CDR2 FQNQEV (reference sequence).

As to this clone: Genes here carry mouse names. The missing CDR3 end, 1 residue past where the read stops, is filled in from the germline J gene. This chain joins TRBV26 and TRBJ1-1; D ambiguous. This CDR3 is built from 12 residues. Germline lookup yields CDR1 KGHPV and CDR2 FQNQEV (reference sequence). Trimming removed 5 bases at V and 4 bases at J, with 8 bases between. This CDR3 reads CASSFDITEVFF. The sequenced CDR3 bases are TGTGCCAGCAGTTTTGACATCACAGAAGTCTTC.

As concerns this clone: The listed genes are named as in mouse. The read ends 1 residue shy of where the CDR3 ends; the end is completed using the germline J gene. V is TRBV23 and J is TRBJ2-3; TRBD2 reflects the table's D call only, with no check against the DNA. This CDR3 is 16 amino acids long. Per the germline V gene, CDR1 is KGHTA and CDR2 is FQNQQP. The CDR3 spells CSSSQMGGSSAETLYF. The DNA read from the CDR3 is TGCTCCAGCAGTCAAATGGGGGGGTCTAGTGCAGAAACGCTGTAT.

This clone qualifies as medium-sized. Each gene name is a mouse one. The read ends 1 residue early relative to the CDR3; the germline J gene fills the gap. V usage is TRBV19 and J usage is TRBJ1-4, with D unclear. V shed 4 bases and J shed 6 bases, with 7 bases lying between them. This CDR3 has 12 residues. Germline V gene lookup returns CDR1 FNHDT and CDR2 SITEND (reference sequence). The CDR3 DNA, read in part, is TGTGCCAGCAGTCCTCTCGACGAAAGATTATTT. Its protein product is CASSPLDERLF. The whole CDR3 sequence is CASSPLDERLFF.

Judged by abundance, this clone is medium-sized. All gene names here are mouse names. The CDR3 goes on 1 residue after the read ends, and that part is filled in from the germline J gene. This sequence joins TRBV2 and TRBJ1-3; D is uncertain. Germline CDR1 reads LGHNA; CDR2 reads YSYQKL. The V gene lost 0 bases and the J gene lost 0 bases, with 9 bases spanning the gap. This CDR3 comprises 16 residues. CDR3 sequence reads: CASSQDLVYSGNTLYF. Partial CDR3 DNA: TGTGCCAGCAGCCAAGATCTGGTCTATTCTGGAAATACGCTCTAT. The variable domain in full, with the rest retrieved from reference TRBV2 and TRBJ1-3, is DPKIIQKPKYLVAVTGSEKILICEQYLGHNAMYWYRQSAKKPLEFMFSYSYQKLMDNQTASSRFQPQSSKKNHLDLQITALKPDDSATYFCASSQDLVYSGNTLYFGEGSRLIVV.

By share, this clone ranks as medium-sized. Mouse gene names apply. This CDR3 reads CASSLSGSNERLFF. CDR3 DNA (partial): TGTGCCAGCAGTCTGTCAGGGTCCAACGAAAGATTATTT. The gene calls are TRBV26 and TRBJ1-4; D call uncertain. Sequencing ends 1 residue short of the CDR3 end; the germline J gene provides the rest. CDR3 length: 14 amino acids. Trimming cost V 0 bases and J 2 bases, with 4 bases left between them. CDR1 and CDR2 (germline): KGHPV, FQNQEV (reference sequence). Looking up the rest from reference TRBV26 and TRBJ1-4 gives the full variable domain: NSKVIQTPRYLVKGQGQKAKMRCIPEKGHPVVFWYQQNKNNEFKFLINFQNQEVLQQIDMTEKRFSAECPSNSPCSLEIQSSEAGDSALYLCASSLSGSNERLFFGHGTKLSVL.

As concerns this clone: Gene names refer to mouse genes. Partial CDR3 DNA: TGTGCCAGCAGTAAGGGACTGGGCCACTCCTATGAACAGTAC. This sequence encodes CASSKGLGHSYEQY. The full CDR3 protein is CASSKGLGHSYEQYF. The J gene is TRBJ2-7, the V gene TRBV26; 9 positions agree with TRBD2. The CDR3 end is not reached by the read, which stops 1 residue before it; the germline J gene fills it in. J gave up 0 bases and V 5 bases, and 5 bases lay outside the gene matches. The CDR3 is made up of 15 amino acids. Germline V CDR1 and CDR2: KGHPV, FQNQEV (reference sequence).

By share, this clone ranks as medium-sized. Germline and genes here are mouse. The CDR3 sequence: CASSLSQGAEQFF. The covered CDR3 bases are TGTGCCAGCAGTCTGTCCCAGGGAGCTGAGCAGTTC. J is TRBJ2-1 and V is TRBV26, with D possibly TRBD1 on 5 matching bases. The missing CDR3 end, 1 residue past where the read stops, is filled in from the germline J gene. CDR1 and CDR2 from the germline V gene are KGHPV and FQNQEV (reference sequence). This CDR3 is 13 amino acids long. The V end was cut by 0 bases, the J end by 7 bases, with 7 bases between.

This clone turned up a few times. Each gene name is a mouse one. The covered CDR3 bases are TGTGCCAGCATGTCCCGGGACAGGGACTCCGACTACACC. Protein: CASMSRDRDSDYT. The entire CDR3 sequence reads CASMSRDRDSDYTF. The chain joins TRBV19 to TRBJ1-2; 9 nucleotides agree with TRBD1. The DNA ends 1 residue before the CDR3 does, and the rest of the CDR3 is filled in from the germline J gene. V dropped 6 bases and J dropped 3; count of bases not matched to a gene: 6. CDR3 length: 14 amino acids. Germline-derived CDR1 and CDR2 are FNHDT and SITEND (reference sequence).

This clone has a handful of counts. Gene names refer to mouse genes. CDR3 loop: CASKEDRGNTGQLYF. The CDR3 DNA, read in part, is TGTGCCAGCAAGGAGGACAGGGGAAACACCGGGCAGCTCTAC. The V gene is TRBV13-3, the J gene TRBJ2-2; 9 nucleotides match TRBD1. The CDR3 extends 1 residue past the end of the read, so its final part is completed from the germline J gene. V was pared by 6 bases and J by 1 base, with 4 bases of the junction left unmatched. CDR1 is NNHDY and CDR2 is SYVADS in the germline V gene. This CDR3 has 15 amino acids.

This clone was seen more than once but under ten times. Mouse names are used for the genes. The read ends 1 residue before the CDR3 terminus; that terminus is restored from the germline J gene. The genes are TRBV26 and TRBJ2-7; D may be TRBD1 or TRBD2 (5 bases each). Germline CDR1 and CDR2: KGHPV and FQNQEV (reference sequence). The CDR3 spans 13 residues. Deletions cut 4 bases from V and 2 bases from J, with 9 bases between. The covered CDR3 bases are TGTGCCAGCAGTCCGGGGGTCGCCTATGAACAGTAC. Translated, it gives CASSPGVAYEQY. In full, the CDR3 is CASSPGVAYEQYF.

Turning to this clone: The genes are named according to mouse. The read falls 1 residue short of the CDR3 end, and the missing part is taken from the germline J gene. The rearrangement joins TRBV16 to TRBJ1-1, with D unresolved. The CDR3 length is 13 residues. Per germline, CDR1 SGHSA and CDR2 FRNQAP. V was trimmed by 1 base and J by 0 bases, leaving 3 bases between them. CDR3 loop: CASSLAANTEVFF. The part of the CDR3 DNA that was read is TGTGCAAGCAGCTTAGCAGCAAACACAGAAGTCTTC. Using reference TRBV16 and TRBJ1-1 for the parts outside the CDR3, the full variable domain is NAGVIQTPRHKVTGKGQEATLWCEPISGHSAVFWYRQTIVQGLEFLTYFRNQAPIDDSGMPKERFSAQMPNQSHSTLKIQSTQPQDSAVYLCASSLAANTEVFFGKGTRLTVV.

Turning to this clone: Gene names follow the mouse nomenclature. With the read ending 1 residue before the CDR3 end, the germline J gene is used to fill in that end. V usage is TRBV26 and J usage is TRBJ2-5, with D possibly matching TRBD1 (5 bases). Trimming removed 4 bases from V and 6 bases from J, with 8 bases in between. The CDR3 totals 12 residues. Germline-derived CDR1 and CDR2 are KGHPV and FQNQEV (reference sequence). The sequenced CDR3 bases are TGTGCCAGCAGTCAGACAGCCGACACCCAGTAC. This sequence encodes CASSQTADTQY. From start to end, the CDR3 is CASSQTADTQYF.